This is a list of T cell receptor beta chains from one sample in a study of vaccination effects on CD4 cells after COVID-19. These receptors' antigens are unknown. The data were produced by immunoSEQ multiplex PCR, yet TCRdb's version contains in-frame clones alone and is incomplete. The data show fewer than 55,000 clones, with 76% seen just once and 3% to 4% held by the top ten. Sample: CD4+ T cells from PBMCs cultured without peptide, taken after COVID-19 vaccination. The receptor set was obtained from a human donor who had a prior SARS-CoV-2 infection. The CDR3 runs from the conserved cysteine through the conserved F or W. Each record gives: V gene, J gene, CDR3 protein.

>TRBV19|TRBJ1-4
CASSIDTTTNEKLFF
>TRBV6-2/TRBV6-3|TRBJ1-2
CASSYLGAILEDYGYTF
>TRBV13|TRBJ1-6
CASSSLGLYNSPLHF
>TRBV9|TRBJ2-1
CASSVAPSSGVGEQFF
>TRBV9|TRBJ2-2
CASSVAGGGLGTGELFF
>TRBV19|TRBJ1-1
CASRFTGVFTEAFF
>TRBV12-3/TRBV12-4|TRBJ2-5
CASSLMGETQYF
>TRBV7-9|TRBJ1-1
CASSLEAGYTEAFF
>TRBV6-6|TRBJ1-2
CASRKNRLSNYGYTF
>TRBV4-1|TRBJ1-1
CASSHVIGTGRRGGDEAFF
>TRBV4-2|TRBJ1-2
CASSQTGQPYGYTF
>TRBV14|TRBJ1-1
CASSPKQVSGAEAFF
>TRBV7-2|TRBJ2-5
CASSLEGGWETQYF
>TRBV25-1|TRBJ2-2
CASSGRVQPGELFF
>TRBV11-3|TRBJ2-1
CASSLGRAGADYNEQFF
>TRBV29-1|TRBJ2-5
CSVVVTSRTQYF
>TRBV24-1|TRBJ1-1
CAINRGVGNTEAFF
>TRBV7-9|TRBJ2-1
CASSLNRGAGGGSYNEQFF
>TRBV30|TRBJ2-5
CAWSKAGPETQYF
>TRBV18|TRBJ1-1
CASSPKDLNTEAFF
>TRBV5-6|TRBJ2-2
CASSFSGPDGPGELFF
>TRBV4-1|TRBJ2-3
CASSQGRMGTDTQYF
>TRBV9|TRBJ2-1
CASSVGIEEGREQFF
>TRBV3-1/TRBV3-2|TRBJ2-1
CASGLISLFF
>TRBV5-6|TRBJ1-1
CASSQEGIRYTEAFF
>TRBV3-1/TRBV3-2|TRBJ1-3
CASSRLGNTIYF
>TRBV11-2|TRBJ2-5
CASSSRDQETQYF
>TRBV5-5|TRBJ2-7
CASSLWAEGPYEQYF
>TRBV9|TRBJ1-3
CASSATISGNTIYF
>TRBV11-3|TRBJ2-2
CASSPRTASGELFF
>TRBV6-4|TRBJ2-3
CASSDVGDTQYF
>TRBV4-3|TRBJ2-7
CASSQGGAEQYF
>TRBV27|TRBJ2-1
CASSLKTGPLSEQFF
>TRBV5-1|TRBJ2-3
CASSFLTEDTQYF
>TRBV6-5|TRBJ1-1
CASSYSGGGGTYEAFF
>TRBV5-4|TRBJ2-3
CASSEEPDGTSGGNTDTQYF
>TRBV19|TRBJ2-3
CASSISPTSGSSFDTQYF
>TRBV11-1|TRBJ2-3
CASSVPSLGTDTQYF
>TRBV10-3|TRBJ2-6
CAIRHETGAGANVLTF
>TRBV25-1|TRBJ2-1
CASSVEWVRAYNEQFF
>TRBV29-1|TRBJ2-3
CSVDRGSTDTQYF
>TRBV7-8|TRBJ1-5
CASSLAFSRVIDQPQHF
>TRBV30|TRBJ1-4
CAWNSKGWEKLFF
>TRBV27|TRBJ2-1
CASSSWTSGDNEQFF
>TRBV2|TRBJ1-4
CASRYPRATNEKLFF
>TRBV4-3|TRBJ2-7
CASSQDPGWYEQYF
>TRBV2|TRBJ1-5
CASSGIALQPQHF
>TRBV12-3/TRBV12-4|TRBJ2-2
CASSRTNTGELFF
>TRBV15|TRBJ2-1
CATSADENNEQFF
>TRBV24-1|TRBJ1-2
CATSFGAAYTF
>TRBV5-1|TRBJ2-3
CASSLEGTDTQYF
>TRBV20-1|TRBJ2-1
CSASLAGLGNEQFF
>TRBV5-1|TRBJ2-3
CASSLYQRGYTDTQYF
>TRBV19|TRBJ1-1
CASSQRQHTEAFF